Only a few counts were recorded for the clone carrying this TCR beta chain. The data stem from a study of identical twins. MiXCR, applied by TCRdb to the 5' RACE reads, yields one record per CDR3 protein. The sample includes approximately 300,000 distinct CDR3 sequences, 7.5% to 9.5% of them seen just once. The CDR3 is 15 residues long. Trimming pared 1 base from V and 7 bases from J, leaving 12 bases between. Germline V CDR1 and CDR2: KGHDR, SFDVKD. The same specimen was also included in a second study, on yellow fever vaccine responses in identical twins.

Sequences were obtained from CD8+ T cells sorted from blood. The TCR originated in a woman under 30 in good health. The chain is built from TRBV24-1 and TRBJ2-2; D is uncertain. The CDR3 nucleotides are TGTGCCACCAGTGATTTAAAAGGGAAGGTCGGGGAGCTGTTTTTT. Encoded protein: CATSDLKGKVGELFF.